This TCR beta chain was observed in a study of blood T cell repertoires in COVID-19 (dated by TCRdb to 2018 to 2020). Context from the whole study: Samples from collaborators originated in the United States, Italy and Spain and spanned both the acute and convalescent phases of COVID-19. The material from the prospective study consisted of cDNA or gDNA derived from T cells, B-cell-depleted T cells, or PBMCs. The dataset comprised deeply sampled blood TCRbeta repertoires from subjects exposed to, actively infected with, or recovered from COVID-19. The repertoires were released in a freely available public database intended as a resource for research on the immune response to SARS-CoV-2. The samples were drawn from the first 160 participants of the ongoing ImmuneRACE study and from over a thousand subjects provided by 6 global collaborators. Sample metadata almost always included a de-identified subject ID, COVID-19 status, age in years and sex. Where HLA class I and class II types were available, the types were taken from metadata supplied by the sample provider, not from assay-based typing.

Concerning this clone itself: It has no known antigen specificity. There are no base qualities to consult, and no much larger clone falls within one base.

TCRbeta CDR3 regions were amplified from genomic DNA using the immunoSEQ Assay, a bias-controlled multiplex PCR. The paper's data handling went like this. Nucleated cell counts per sample were estimated from amplification of reference gene primers within the assay. Sequence reads were collapsed and filtered to measure the absolute abundance of every unique TCRbeta CDR3 rearrangement. For each sample, productive Simpson clonality was calculated by taking the square root of Simpson's diversity index across productive rearrangements. In its TCRdb copy, this immuneACCESS table keeps in-frame sequences only and misses some clones. Where compared with another copy, unresolved V genes explain less than half of these, and the others have no known cause. Clone size and the V and J calls come from that table; the DNA yielded D and trimming. The sample profile shows about 250,000 clones; 70% to 90% of them were found once. About 1.7% of the sample goes to the ten largest clones.

In the prospective study, participants were about 18 to 90 years old, resided in about two dozen geographic areas of the United States, and were enrolled through a virtual design. Cohort assignment in the prospective study relied on participant-reported clinical history from a screening survey and a study questionnaire. Recovered participants in ImmuneRACE Cohort 3 were defined by two consecutive negative NP/OP PCR tests, clearance by a healthcare professional, or resolution of symptoms. In the prospective study, whole blood, serum and a nasopharyngeal or oropharyngeal swab were collected from each participant by mobile phlebotomists. Prospective study participants could optionally give additional blood draws and questionnaires over a roughly two-month period. Before DNA extraction, prospective study blood samples were shipped either frozen or at room temperature. Results the study describes overall, beyond this receptor: The quantity of clinical and demographic metadata differed by source and by participant and was supplied without curation.

This receptor was identified in a man aged 35 to 55 who had recovered from COVID-19. The sequencing input was PBMCs or T cells enriched from blood (not recorded which).

The CDR3 region reads CASSLMVFGTSGRAPEQYF. The sequenced DNA is TGTGCCAGCAGCTTAATGGTATTTGGGACTAGCGGGAGGGCCCCAGAGCAGTACTTC. Recombination linked TRBV7-6 to TRBJ2-7; 16 bases in between match TRBD2. From its cysteine to its phenylalanine, the CDR3 spans 19 amino acids. The read is trimmed to its CDR3 DNA, 57 bases read in frame from base 1. V loses 2 bases at its end and J loses 7 bases; junction bases beyond the gene matches: 14. Per the germline V gene, SGHVS is the CDR1 and FNYEAQ is the CDR2.